These 5 T cell receptor beta chains were all obtained from the same sample, sequenced in a study of human T cells and chemical hapten exposure. This sample's time point: healthy volunteer bleed at 6 weeks. Unfractionated whole blood yielded the extracted total RNA. TCRdb redid the calling of the RACE reads with MiXCR, one entry per CDR3 protein. The table lists approximately 81,000 distinct CDR3 sequences, about 9% of them singletons. The sequenced sample was whole blood. These receptors were collected from a male donor in good health. Some clones in this sample may be carry-over from other donors' samples.

This clonotype was counted between two and nine times. This chain joins TRBV29-1 and TRBJ2-3; no reliable D call. In germline, CDR1 is SQVTM, CDR2 ANQGSEA. The CDR3 has 11 residues. Deletions cut 4 bases from V and 6 bases from J, with 8 bases between. CDR3 coding DNA: TGCAGCGTTGCCCGGTCGGATACGCAGTATTTT. Its protein is CSVARSDTQYF.

The chain carries TRBV5-1 and TRBJ2-3; 14 nucleotides line up with TRBD2. CDR1 SGHRS and CDR2 YFSETQ come from the germline V gene. This CDR3 has 17 residues. J was trimmed by 4 bases and V by 4 bases; bases with no gene match: 8. The CDR3 sequence: CASSTIGTSGSADTQYF. CDR3 DNA: TGCGCCAGCAGCACGATCGGGACTAGCGGGAGTGCAGATACGCAGTATTTT.

This clonotype was detected many times. V gene TRBV12-3 or TRBV12-4 combines with J gene TRBJ2-3; D is perhaps TRBD1 or TRBD2 (5 bases each). The germline V and J ends were trimmed by 0 bases and 5 bases, with 9 bases remaining between them. The CDR3 covers 14 residues. The CDR3 loop reads CASSLAGERDTQYF. The CDR3 bases are TGTGCCAGCAGTTTAGCGGGGGAGCGAGATACGCAGTATTTT.

This clonotype was recorded a few times. The chain joins TRBV27 to TRBJ2-6, with TRBD1 identical over 8 bases. Germline trimming cut 5 bases from V and 0 bases from J; bases unmatched to any gene: 12. Germline CDR1 reads MNHEY; CDR2 reads SMNVEV (reference sequence). This CDR3 is built from 19 residues. CDR3 amino acids: CASSLTPPGQASGANVLTF. CDR3 coding DNA: TGTGCCAGCAGTCTCACGCCCCCGGGACAGGCCTCTGGGGCCAACGTCCTGACTTTC. Variable domain in full (rest from reference TRBV27 and TRBJ2-6): EAQVTQNPRYLITVTGKKLTVTCSQNMNHEYMSWYRQDPGLGLRQIYYSMNVEVTDKGDVPEGYKVSRKEKRNFPLILESPSPNQTSLYFCASSLTPPGQASGANVLTFGAGSRLTVL.

This clonotype was counted many times. This chain links TRBV7-8 with TRBJ2-2; D is undetermined. CDR3 length: 13 amino acids. The germline CDR1 and CDR2 sequences are SGHVS and FQNEAQ. V was pared by 5 bases and J by 1 base, with 5 bases between. CDR3 in DNA: TGTGCCAGCAGCCCCGTGAACACCGGGGAGCTGTTTTTT. Protein: CASSPVNTGELFF.